These 20 T cell receptor beta chains share one sample of origin, sequenced in a study of T-cell reconstitution after alpha-beta-depleted transplantation in children. Unique molecular identifiers were used to barcode this TCRbeta library. One entry per CDR3 protein, called by TCRdb with MiXCR from the PCR reads. The sample shows approximately 240,000 distinct CDR3 sequences, about a tenth of them seen only once. Sequences were derived from PBMCs, sampled before TCRalphabeta/CD19-depleted stem cell transplant. The receptors were gathered from a child younger than two with acute myeloid leukemia, due to receive a stem cell transplant.

This clonotype was observed at least ten times. V and J are TRBV11-2 and TRBJ2-2, with D tentatively TRBD1 (6 bases). Germline V gives CDR1 SGHAT, CDR2 FQNNGV. The germline V and J ends were trimmed by 2 bases and 0 bases, with 7 bases remaining between them. This CDR3 has 15 amino acids. The CDR3 sequence is CASSLRTANTGELFF. In DNA, the CDR3 is TGTGCCAGCAGCTTAAGGACAGCGAACACCGGGGAGCTGTTTTTT.

In its sample, this clonotype was seen many times. The genes are TRBV20-1 and TRBJ2-1, with a tentative D call TRBD2 (5 bases). Germline-derived CDR1 and CDR2 are DFQATT and SNEGSKA (reference sequence). This CDR3 is 15 amino acids long. Deletions cut 0 bases from V and 5 bases from J, with 14 bases between. In DNA form, the CDR3 reads TGCAGTGCTAGAGAATACTTTTCGGGGAACAATGAGCAGTTCTTC. Translated, it gives CSAREYFSGNNEQFF.

This clonotype was counted ten times or more. The chain couples TRBV12-3 or TRBV12-4 to TRBJ2-3; the match to TRBD2 covers 8 bases. Trimming removed 2 bases from V and 5 bases from J; junction bases left unmatched: 12. The CDR3 is 17 residues long. Here the CDR3 DNA reads TGTGCCAGCAGTTTATATTCCGGCGGGAGGTTGAGAGATACGCAGTATTTT. Protein product: CASSLYSGGRLRDTQYF.

There are many counts of this clonotype. The J gene is TRBJ2-7, the V gene TRBV5-1, with D unclear. Germline CDR1 is SGHRS and CDR2 is YFSETQ. V gave up 7 bases and J gave up 7 bases, with 6 bases separating them. The CDR3 spans 9 residues. CDR3 protein: CASLFEQYF. In nucleotides, the CDR3 is TGCGCCAGCCTCTTTGAGCAGTACTTC.

This clonotype was detected many times. The V and J genes are TRBV29-1 and TRBJ2-3; the D is unclear. Germline-derived CDR1 and CDR2 are SQVTM and ANQGSEA. V was shortened by 5 bases and J by 2 bases, with 8 bases between the two germline ends. The CDR3 totals 12 residues. CDR3 in DNA: TGCAGCGTTCTTGCCCCCACAGATACGCAGTATTTT. Its protein is CSVLAPTDTQYF.

This clonotype was counted many times. CDR3 protein: CASSLGLAGRNEQFF. The DNA of the CDR3 is TGCGCCAGCAGCTTGGGACTAGCGGGGAGAAATGAGCAGTTCTTC. The chain joins TRBV5-1 to TRBJ2-1; TRBD2 matches at 11 bases. From germline, CDR1 is SGHRS and CDR2 YFSETQ. CDR3 size: 15 residues. The ends lost 0 bases at V and 7 bases at J; junction bases unmatched: 3.

This sequence joins TRBV7-2 and TRBJ2-7, with 11 bases that match TRBD2. Germline CDR1 and CDR2: SGHTA and FQGNSA. The CDR3 totals 18 residues. V lost 5 bases to trimming and J lost 5 bases; unmatched junction nucleotides: 17. The CDR3 protein is CASSRSGASGRPLNEQYF. Here the CDR3 DNA reads TGTGCCAGCAGCCGTTCTGGGGCTAGCGGGAGGCCCCTAAACGAGCAGTACTTC.

In its sample, this clonotype was seen many times. CDR3 coding DNA: TGTGCCAGCAGCCCCCCTGATTCGGGGGGGCCCATCTACAATGAGCAGTTCTTC. It is translated as CASSPPDSGGPIYNEQFF. The chain links TRBV3-1 to TRBJ2-1; 8 positions agree with TRBD2. The length of the CDR3 is 18 residues. Per the germline V gene, CDR1 is LGHDT and CDR2 is YNNKEL (reference sequence). With 4 bases clipped from V and 3 bases from J, the junction kept 14 bases outside the gene matches.

This clonotype was counted ten times or more. The genes are TRBV18 and TRBJ1-2; D call uncertain. The CDR3 runs to 13 residues. V was trimmed by 8 bases and J by 0 bases, leaving 10 bases between them. Germline V CDR1 and CDR2: KGHSH, LQKENI. The CDR3 bases are TGTGCCAGCAGTGGACGGACTAACTATGGCTACACCTTC. Its protein product is CASSGRTNYGYTF. Full variable domain (rest looked up from reference TRBV18 and TRBJ1-2): NAGVMQNPRHLVRRRGQEARLRCSPMKGHSHVYWYRQLPEEGLKFMVYLQKENIIDESGMPKERFSAEFPKEGPSILRIQQVVRGDSAAYFCASSGRTNYGYTFGSGTRLTVV.

This clonotype was recorded many times. The chain is built from TRBV12-3 or TRBV12-4 and TRBJ1-5, with D maybe TRBD1 (6 bases). V shed 2 bases and J shed 6 bases, with 11 bases lying between them. This CDR3 region has 14 residues. CDR3 DNA sequence: TGTGCCAGCAGTTTAACAGGGTGGGGTCAGCCCCAGCATTTT. Translation gives CASSLTGWGQPQHF.

With respect to this clonotype: A much bigger clone sits one base away, suggesting this may be a read error. The chain has TRBV20-1 and TRBJ2-7, with D unclear. The CDR3 runs to 12 residues. Germline-derived CDR1 and CDR2 are DFQATT and SNEGSKA (reference sequence). This CDR3 is CSASEATYEQSF. The CDR3 DNA reads TGCAGTGCTTCTGAGGCGACCTACGAGCAGTCCTTC.

At least ten counts were recorded for this clonotype. V gene TRBV20-1 combines with J gene TRBJ1-6, with no clear D. V was pared by 0 bases and J by 12 bases, with 12 bases between. There are 13 residues in the CDR3. Germline V CDR1 and CDR2: DFQATT, SNEGSKA (reference sequence). The CDR3 sequence: CSARDPLGIPLHF. As DNA, the CDR3 is TGCAGTGCTAGAGATCCCCTCGGTATACCCCTCCACTTT.

This clonotype was picked up many times. The J gene is TRBJ2-1, the V gene TRBV14, with 11 bases fitting TRBD2. The germline V gene encodes CDR1 SGHDN and CDR2 FVKESK. This CDR3 contains 17 residues. V dropped 3 bases and J dropped 3; count of bases not matched to a gene: 7. The CDR3 is CASSHLLGTSGYNEQFF. As DNA, the CDR3 is TGTGCCAGCAGCCATCTATTAGGGACTAGCGGCTACAATGAGCAGTTCTTC.

This clonotype was found many times. V and J are TRBV11-2 and TRBJ2-5; 9 bases are shared with TRBD2. CDR3 length: 17 residues. J gave up 1 base and V 0 bases, and 6 bases lay outside the gene matches. CDR1 SGHAT and CDR2 FQNNGV come from the germline V gene. The CDR3 loop reads CASSLEPSGGIQETQYF. CDR3 in DNA: TGTGCCAGCAGCTTAGAACCGAGCGGGGGGATCCAAGAGACCCAGTACTTC. Together with reference TRBV11-2 and TRBJ2-5, the CDR3 gives the full variable domain: EAGVAQSPRYKIIEKRQSVAFWCNPISGHATLYWYQQILGQGPKLLIQFQNNGVVDDSQLPKDRFSAERLKGVDSTLKIQPAKLEDSAVYLCASSLEPSGGIQETQYFGPGTRLLVL.

This clonotype was counted at least ten times. The V and J genes are TRBV27 and TRBJ1-5; no clear D gene. From germline, CDR1 is MNHEY and CDR2 SMNVEV (reference sequence). The CDR3 consists of 13 residues. Between the trimmed V and J ends, which lost 6 bases and 6 bases, there was a span of 12 bases. The CDR3 is CASRDTVGQPQHF. The DNA of the CDR3 is TGTGCCAGCAGAGACACGGTGGGTCAGCCCCAGCATTTT.

This clonotype was seen more than once but under ten times. The rearrangement uses TRBV12-3 or TRBV12-4 and TRBJ2-2; the match to TRBD1 covers 9 bases. V gave up 6 bases and J gave up 8 bases; unmatched junction bases: 10. The CDR3 sequence is 15 residues long. The CDR3 loop is CASSYDRGAMGELFF. The CDR3 coding sequence is TGTGCCAGCAGCTACGACAGGGGGGCGATGGGGGAGCTGTTTTTT.

The table lists this clonotype with many counts. The V call is TRBV2, the J call TRBJ2-3; no firm D call. Germline lookup yields CDR1 SNHLY and CDR2 FYNNEI. CDR3 length: 13 residues. Trimming stripped 2 bases from V and 7 bases from J, with 10 bases between. In DNA, the CDR3 is TGTGCCAGCAGTGAACGGACCTTTCATACGCAGTATTTT. It codes for CASSERTFHTQYF.

This clonotype was seen at least ten times. This chain links TRBV2 with TRBJ1-1; D remains ambiguous. CDR3 size: 14 residues. The V and J ends lost 6 bases and 1 base respectively, with 12 bases between them. CDR1 and CDR2 from the germline V gene are SNHLY and FYNNEI. CDR3 DNA: TGTGCCAGCAGCCTGAGGACTGCGAACACTGAAGCTTTCTTT. This codes for CASSLRTANTEAFF. Supplemented by reference TRBV2 and TRBJ1-1, the full variable domain reads EPEVTQTPSHQVTQMGQEVILRCVPISNHLYFYWYRQILGQKVEFLVSFYNNEISEKSEIFDDQFSVERPDGSNFTLKIRSTKLEDSAMYFCASSLRTANTEAFFGQGTRLTVV.

This rearrangement joins TRBV18 to TRBJ1-5, with D possibly matching TRBD1 (5 bases). Germline-derived CDR1 and CDR2 are KGHSH and LQKENI. The CDR3 covers 13 residues. The V and J ends lost 4 bases and 5 bases respectively, with 9 bases between them. The CDR3 DNA reads as TGTGCCAGCTCACAAGACAGTGATCAGCCCCAGCATTTT. It codes for CASSQDSDQPQHF.

This clonotype appeared many times. The chain employs TRBV30 and TRBJ1-1; maybe TRBD1 (6 bases). The germline V and J ends were trimmed by 0 bases and 0 bases, with 11 bases remaining between them. Germline lookup yields CDR1 GTSNPN and CDR2 SVGIG (reference sequence). The CDR3 has 15 amino acids. CDR3 coding DNA: TGTGCCTGGAGTGTAAGGGGGGGAGTGAACACTGAAGCTTTCTTT. Residues: CAWSVRGGVNTEAFF.